Below are 24 T cell receptor beta chains sequenced from a single sample in a study of CD8 T cells in ankylosing spondylitis. TCRdb reprocessed the 5' RACE reads via MiXCR and lists one record per CDR3 protein. This sample has approximately 140,000 distinct CDR3 sequences; about 42% occur once, and the top ten carry nearly 15%. The sequenced sample consisted of synovial fluid, either unsorted or a sorted T cell fraction (not recorded which). The receptor source for this set is a male donor with ankylosing spondylitis.

There are a few counts of this clonotype. This chain joins TRBV6-1 and TRBJ2-2; 11 nucleotides match TRBD1. The CDR3 is 16 residues long. Germline V gene data show CDR1 as MNHNS and CDR2 as SASEGT. V was pared by 6 bases and J by 4 bases, with 7 bases of the junction left unmatched. CDR3 residues: CASSRDRGDGTGELFF. For the CDR3, the DNA is TGTGCCAGCAGCCGGGACAGGGGGGATGGCACCGGGGAGCTGTTTTTT.

By share of the sample, this clonotype is medium-sized (0.01 to 0.1%). The rearrangement joins TRBV27 to TRBJ2-3, with a possible D match to TRBD2 (6 bases). Trimming pared 5 bases from V and 0 bases from J, leaving 12 bases between. The CDR3 totals 15 residues. Looked up from germline, CDR1 is MNHEY and CDR2 is SMNVEV (reference sequence). The CDR3 bases are TGTGCCAGCAGTCCCTTTGCGGGAAGCACAGATACGCAGTATTTT. It is translated as CASSPFAGSTDTQYF.

The chain combines TRBV12-3 or TRBV12-4 with TRBJ2-2; D perhaps matches TRBD2 (6 bases). The V gene lost 2 bases and the J gene lost 4 bases, with 8 bases spanning the gap. CDR3 length: 14 amino acids. This chain's CDR3 is CASSLWDSTGELFF. The CDR3 nucleotides read TGTGCCAGCAGTTTATGGGACTCCACCGGGGAGCTGTTTTTT.

This clonotype was observed a handful of times. This chain connects TRBV12-3 or TRBV12-4 to TRBJ2-7, with D perhaps matching TRBD1 (6 bases). CDR3 length: 14 amino acids. With 5 bases removed from V and 3 bases from J, the gap between germline ends came to 14 bases. CDR3 in amino acids: CASSPTGTNYEQYF. CDR3 in DNA: TGTGCCAGCAGTCCGACCGGGACAAACTACGAGCAGTACTTC.

This chain joins TRBV7-3 and TRBJ1-2; 7 positions match TRBD1. The junction had 11 bases not matched to a gene; V was cut back by 1 base and J by 6 bases. The CDR3 runs to 16 residues. Germline V CDR1 and CDR2: SGHTA, FQGTGA. CDR3 DNA: TGTGCCAGCAGCTTAATCCCCAGGGGGTTGAACGATGGCTACACCTTC. This gives the protein CASSLIPRGLNDGYTF.

The chain combines TRBV20-1 with TRBJ2-7, with D perhaps TRBD2 (7 bases). Per germline, CDR1 DFQATT and CDR2 SNEGSKA (reference sequence). V gave up 6 bases and J gave up 6 bases, with 15 bases separating them. The CDR3 is 12 amino acids. The CDR3 DNA reads TGCAGTGCAACCGAAGGGGGGGTCGAGCAGTACTTC. This codes for CSATEGGVEQYF.

The sample holds a few counts of this clonotype. The chain joins TRBV5-5 to TRBJ2-3; TRBD2 might be the D (7 bases). Trimming took 7 bases from V and 6 from J, leaving 21 bases between them. The CDR3 is 15 amino acids. Germline CDR1 and CDR2: SGHKS and YYEKEE (reference sequence). The CDR3 region has the DNA TGTGCCAGCTGCCGGGGGGCGGACAACAGCGATACGCAGTATTTT. Its translation: CASCRGADNSDTQYF.

The gene calls are TRBV6-2 or TRBV6-3 and TRBJ2-1; 9 nucleotides agree with TRBD2. The CDR3 loop spans 16 amino acids. Germline CDR1 and CDR2: MNHEY and SVGEGT. V trimming: 5 bases; J trimming: 3 bases; junction bases outside the gene matches: 8. CDR3 residues: CASSPIAGELYNEQFF. CDR3 nucleotide sequence: TGTGCCAGCAGTCCCATAGCGGGGGAGCTCTACAATGAGCAGTTCTTC.

This clonotype was counted between two and nine times. The chain is built from TRBV10-3 and TRBJ2-7; possible D gene TRBD1, 6 bases. The CDR3 has 16 amino acids. Trimming shortened V by 3 bases and J by 0 bases, and 15 bases separated the two germline ends. Germline assignment: CDR1 ENHRY and CDR2 SYGVKD. The CDR3 nucleotides read TGTGCCATCAGTGAAGTGAGGACAGTGAGCTCCTACGAGCAGTACTTC. Translating it yields CAISEVRTVSSYEQYF.

J is TRBJ1-1 and V is TRBV9, with D possibly matching TRBD1 (6 bases). The CDR3 runs to 16 residues. Germline loops: CDR1 SGDLS, CDR2 YYNGEE. V lost 3 bases and J 0 bases, leaving 15 bases between the germline ends. The DNA of the CDR3 is TGTGCCAGCAGCGCGTACGGGGGCACTTTGAACACTGAAGCTTTCTTT. Translated, it gives CASSAYGGTLNTEAFF.

This clonotype was seen a single time. J is TRBJ2-3 and V is TRBV4-1; 11 nucleotides line up with TRBD2. Losses at the gene ends were 4 bases for V and 2 bases for J; bases not matched to a gene: 8. This CDR3 comprises 17 residues. Looked up from germline, CDR1 is MGHRA and CDR2 is YSYEKL. CDR3 amino acids: CASSPRVTSGNTDTQYF. The DNA for the CDR3 is TGCGCCAGCAGCCCGAGAGTGACTAGCGGGAACACAGATACGCAGTATTTT.

The rearrangement joins TRBV20-1 to TRBJ2-1; the D is unclear. This CDR3 contains 10 residues. Germline V gene sequence: CDR1 DFQATT, CDR2 SNEGSKA (reference sequence). Trimming took off 8 bases at V and 11 bases at J, with 13 bases between the two ends. The CDR3 loop is CSPHPSQQFF. The CDR3 DNA sequence: TGCAGTCCCCATCCATCGCAGCAGTTCTTC.

This clonotype appeared a few times. This chain joins TRBV5-1 and TRBJ2-7; TRBD2 matches 8 bases. The CDR3 runs 16 residues. V gave up 0 bases and J gave up 3 bases; unmatched junction bases: 8. Germline assignment: CDR1 SGHRS and CDR2 YFSETQ. CDR3 amino acids: CASSLGNERGSYEQYF. The CDR3 bases are TGCGCCAGCAGCTTGGGGAATGAGCGGGGGAGCTACGAGCAGTACTTC.

For the CDR3, the DNA is TGTGCCAGCTCTGTGGGCAGCCGCCACAACTATGGCTACACCTTC. This sequence encodes CASSVGSRHNYGYTF. The rearrangement uses TRBV27 and TRBJ1-2; D is unclear. Trimming removed 8 bases at V and 2 bases at J, with 18 bases between. Per germline, CDR1 MNHEY and CDR2 SMNVEV (reference sequence). The CDR3 loop spans 15 amino acids.

CDR3 residues: CASSVAPLGPLPYNEQFF. Written as DNA, the CDR3 is TGTGCCAGCAGCGTAGCCCCCCTGGGGCCACTTCCCTACAATGAGCAGTTCTTC. V gene TRBV9 combines with J gene TRBJ2-1; D may be TRBD1 (5 bases). The V and J ends lost 0 bases and 2 bases respectively, with 18 bases between them. The germline V gene has CDR1 SGDLS and CDR2 YYNGEE. This CDR3 spans 18 amino acids.

This clonotype was counted only a few times. V is TRBV12-3 or TRBV12-4 and J is TRBJ1-2; D call uncertain. This CDR3 spans 15 amino acids. V dropped 4 bases and J dropped 7 bases, with 19 bases sitting between them. This CDR3 reads CASSSAFGELPGYTF. Here the CDR3 DNA reads TGTGCCAGCAGTTCGGCCTTTGGGGAGCTTCCTGGCTACACCTTC.

The table lists this clonotype with a few counts. The chain links TRBV6-1 to TRBJ2-2; D not resolved. CDR1 MNHNS and CDR2 SASEGT come from the germline V gene. V shed 7 bases and J shed 5 bases, with 17 bases lying between them. CDR3 length: 15 amino acids. CDR3 residues: CASTPRPEGTGELFF. CDR3 sequence (DNA): TGTGCCAGCACCCCCCGGCCTGAAGGGACCGGGGAGCTGTTTTTT.

The chain combines TRBV4-3 with TRBJ1-4, with TRBD1 matching over 9 bases. V gave up 1 base and J gave up 7 bases; unmatched junction bases: 10. The CDR3 length is 17 residues. The V gene's germline CDR1 is LGHNA and CDR2 YSLEER. The CDR3 spells CASSQAPGQGPSEKLFF. The CDR3 nucleotides read TGCGCCAGCAGCCAAGCCCCCGGACAGGGGCCTAGTGAAAAACTGTTTTTT.

The sample holds one count of this clonotype. This chain links TRBV12-3 or TRBV12-4 with TRBJ2-7; the D call may be TRBD1 or TRBD2 (6 bases each). The CDR3 sequence is 16 residues long. V was trimmed by 3 bases and J by 5 bases, leaving 20 bases between them. CDR3 nucleotides: TGTGCCAGCAGTTTGCGGGGCAAACTCGGGGGCCACGAGCAGTACTTC. This translates into CASSLRGKLGGHEQYF.

This clonotype was seen a handful of times. The V gene is TRBV29-1, the J gene TRBJ2-2; D is uncertain. The CDR3 has 14 residues. V was cut by 1 base and J by 4 bases, with 10 bases left in between. The germline V gene encodes CDR1 SQVTM and CDR2 ANQGSEA. CDR3 region: CSVEGSRSTGELFF. DNA of the CDR3: TGCAGCGTTGAAGGTTCCCGGTCCACCGGGGAGCTGTTTTTT.

The V and J genes are TRBV12-3 or TRBV12-4 and TRBJ2-2, with 7 bases fitting TRBD2. The V gene end was trimmed by 6 bases and the J gene end by 0 bases; junction bases not matched to a gene: 7. The CDR3 runs to 16 residues. The CDR3 DNA sequence: TGTGCCAGCAGCCCGGAGGGAGGGGCGAACACCGGGGAGCTGTTTTTT. Translated: CASSPEGGANTGELFF.

The genes are TRBV7-8 and TRBJ1-6, with D hard to call. The CDR3 length is 15 residues. The germline CDR1 and CDR2 sequences are SGHVS and FQNEAQ. Trimming shortened V by 2 bases and J by 6 bases, and 11 bases separated the two germline ends. This CDR3 is CASSLRSAPNSPLHF. The CDR3 coding sequence is TGTGCCAGCAGCTTAAGGAGTGCCCCTAATTCACCCCTCCACTTT.

This clonotype was seen many times. The chain employs TRBV13 and TRBJ2-7; 8 bases match TRBD1. The V and J ends lost 6 bases and 3 bases, in that order; junction bases with no gene match: 7. Germline V CDR1 and CDR2: PRHDT, FYEKMQ (reference sequence). There are 14 residues in the CDR3. The CDR3 DNA sequence: TGTGCCAGCAGTTCCGGACAGGGAGACTACGAGCAGTACTTC. The encoded protein is CASSSGQGDYEQYF.

The chain uses TRBV28 and TRBJ2-1; D uncertain. The CDR3 length is 19 residues. From germline, CDR1 is MDHEN and CDR2 SYDVKM. Trimming took off 0 bases at V and 5 bases at J, with 23 bases between the two ends. CDR3 sequence reads: CASSLWSPTTWYGDNEQFF. The CDR3 nucleotides read TGTGCCAGCAGTTTATGGTCCCCGACGACCTGGTATGGGGACAATGAGCAGTTCTTC.